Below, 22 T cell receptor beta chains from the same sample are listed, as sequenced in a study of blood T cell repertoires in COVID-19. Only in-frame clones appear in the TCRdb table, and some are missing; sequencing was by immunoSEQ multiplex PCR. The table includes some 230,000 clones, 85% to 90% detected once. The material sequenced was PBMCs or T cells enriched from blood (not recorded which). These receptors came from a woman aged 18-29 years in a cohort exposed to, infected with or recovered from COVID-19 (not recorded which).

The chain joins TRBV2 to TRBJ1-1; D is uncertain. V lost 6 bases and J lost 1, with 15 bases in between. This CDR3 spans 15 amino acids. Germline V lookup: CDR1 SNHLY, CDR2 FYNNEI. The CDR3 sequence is CASRYQRGPNTEAFF. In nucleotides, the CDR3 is TGTGCCAGCAGGTACCAAAGAGGGCCGAACACTGAAGCTTTCTTT.

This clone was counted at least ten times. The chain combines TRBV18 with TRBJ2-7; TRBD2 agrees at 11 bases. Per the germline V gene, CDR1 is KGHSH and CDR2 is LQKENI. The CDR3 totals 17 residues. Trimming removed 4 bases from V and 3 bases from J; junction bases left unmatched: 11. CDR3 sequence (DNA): TGTGCCAGCTCACTAACCGGGACTAGCGGATTACACTACGAGCAGTACTTC. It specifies CASSLTGTSGLHYEQYF.

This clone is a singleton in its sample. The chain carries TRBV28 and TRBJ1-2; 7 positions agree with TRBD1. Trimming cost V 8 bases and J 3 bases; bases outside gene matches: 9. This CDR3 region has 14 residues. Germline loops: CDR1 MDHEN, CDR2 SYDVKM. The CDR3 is CASSGQRTYYGYTF. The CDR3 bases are TGTGCCAGCTCGGGACAGCGCACCTACTATGGCTACACCTTC.

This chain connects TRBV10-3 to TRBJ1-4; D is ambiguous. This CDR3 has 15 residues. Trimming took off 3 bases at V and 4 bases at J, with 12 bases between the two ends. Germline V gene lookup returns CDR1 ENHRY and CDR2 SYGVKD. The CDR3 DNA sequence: TGTGCCATCAGTGACTCCCTCGGAGGTAATGAAAAACTGTTTTTT. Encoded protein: CAISDSLGGNEKLFF.

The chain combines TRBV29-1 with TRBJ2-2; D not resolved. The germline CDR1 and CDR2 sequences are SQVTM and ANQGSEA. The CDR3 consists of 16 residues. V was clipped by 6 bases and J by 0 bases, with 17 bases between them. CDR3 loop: CSVRRYSEANTGELFF. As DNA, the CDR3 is TGCAGCGTCCGACGGTATTCCGAGGCGAACACCGGGGAGCTGTTTTTT.

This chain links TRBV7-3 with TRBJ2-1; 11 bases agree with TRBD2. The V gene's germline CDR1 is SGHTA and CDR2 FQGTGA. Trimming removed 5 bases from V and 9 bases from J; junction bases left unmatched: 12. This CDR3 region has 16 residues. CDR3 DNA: TGTGCCAGCAGCCCCAGACTAGCGGGGTCGGGGGGTGAGCAGTTCTTC. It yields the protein CASSPRLAGSGGEQFF. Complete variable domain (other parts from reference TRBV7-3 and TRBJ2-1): GAGVSQTPSNKVTEKGKYVELRCDPISGHTALYWYRQSLGQGPEFLIYFQGTGAADDSGLPNDRFFAVRPEGSVSTLKIQRTERGDSAVYLCASSPRLAGSGGEQFFGPGTRLTVL.

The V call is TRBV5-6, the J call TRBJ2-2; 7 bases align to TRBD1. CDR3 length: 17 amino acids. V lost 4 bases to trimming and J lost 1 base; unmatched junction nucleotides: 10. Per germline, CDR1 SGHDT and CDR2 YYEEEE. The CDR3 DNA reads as TGTGCCAGCAGCGAATCCCGGACAGGTTTGAACACCGGGGAGCTGTTTTTT. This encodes CASSESRTGLNTGELFF.

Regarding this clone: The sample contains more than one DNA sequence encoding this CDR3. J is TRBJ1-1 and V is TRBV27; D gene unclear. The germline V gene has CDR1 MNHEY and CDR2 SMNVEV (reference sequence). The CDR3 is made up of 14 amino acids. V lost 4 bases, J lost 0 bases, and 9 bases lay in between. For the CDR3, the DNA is TGTGCCAGCAGTTCCGTACTCATGAACACTGAAGCTTTCTTT. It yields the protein CASSSVLMNTEAFF.

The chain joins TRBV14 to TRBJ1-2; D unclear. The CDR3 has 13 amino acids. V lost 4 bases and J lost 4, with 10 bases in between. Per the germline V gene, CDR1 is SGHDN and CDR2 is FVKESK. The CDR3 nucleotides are TGTGCCAGCAGCCTCGGGGATACCTATGGCTACACCTTC. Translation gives CASSLGDTYGYTF.

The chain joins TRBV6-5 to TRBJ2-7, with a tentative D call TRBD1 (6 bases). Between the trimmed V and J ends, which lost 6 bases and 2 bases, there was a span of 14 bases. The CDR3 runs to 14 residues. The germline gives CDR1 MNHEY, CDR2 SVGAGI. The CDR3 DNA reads TGTGCCAGCAGGACACAGGGAGAAACCTACGAGCAGTACTTC. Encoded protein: CASRTQGETYEQYF.

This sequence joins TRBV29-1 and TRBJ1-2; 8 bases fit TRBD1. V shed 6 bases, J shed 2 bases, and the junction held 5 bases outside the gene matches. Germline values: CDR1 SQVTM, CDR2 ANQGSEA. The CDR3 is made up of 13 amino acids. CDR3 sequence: CSVAGGRNYGYTF. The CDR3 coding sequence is TGCAGCGTAGCAGGGGGCAGGAACTATGGCTACACCTTC.

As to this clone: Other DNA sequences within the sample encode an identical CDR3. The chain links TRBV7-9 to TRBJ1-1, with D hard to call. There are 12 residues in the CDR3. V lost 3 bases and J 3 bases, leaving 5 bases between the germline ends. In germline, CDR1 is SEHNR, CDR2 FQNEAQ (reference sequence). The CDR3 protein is CASSFGDTEAFF. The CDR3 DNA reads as TGTGCCAGCAGCTTCGGAGACACTGAAGCTTTCTTT.

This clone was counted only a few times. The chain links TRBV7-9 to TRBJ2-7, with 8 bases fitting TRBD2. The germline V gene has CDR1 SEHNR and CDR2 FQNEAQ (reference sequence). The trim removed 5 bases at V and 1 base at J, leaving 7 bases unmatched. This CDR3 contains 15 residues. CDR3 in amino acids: CASSPSGGMSYEQYF. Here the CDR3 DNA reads TGTGCCAGCAGCCCGAGCGGGGGCATGTCCTACGAGCAGTACTTC.

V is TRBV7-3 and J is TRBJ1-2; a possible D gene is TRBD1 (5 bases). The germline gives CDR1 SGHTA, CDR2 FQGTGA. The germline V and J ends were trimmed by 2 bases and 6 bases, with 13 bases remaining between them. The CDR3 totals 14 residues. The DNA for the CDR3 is TGTGCCAGCAGCTTATCAGGGCAGGGCGATGGCTACACCTTC. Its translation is CASSLSGQGDGYTF.

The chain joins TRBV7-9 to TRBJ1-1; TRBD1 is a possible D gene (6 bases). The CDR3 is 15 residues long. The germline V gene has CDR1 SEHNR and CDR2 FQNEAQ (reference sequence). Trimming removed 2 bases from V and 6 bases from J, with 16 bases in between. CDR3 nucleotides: TGTGCCAGCAGCTTAATTCGGGGGGCGAGCGCTGAAGCTTTCTTT. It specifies CASSLIRGASAEAFF. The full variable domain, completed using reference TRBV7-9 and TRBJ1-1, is DTGVSQNPRHKITKRGQNVTFRCDPISEHNRLYWYRQTLGQGPEFLTYFQNEAQLEKSRLLSDRFSAERPKGSFSTLEIQRTEQGDSAMYLCASSLIRGASAEAFFGQGTRLTVV.

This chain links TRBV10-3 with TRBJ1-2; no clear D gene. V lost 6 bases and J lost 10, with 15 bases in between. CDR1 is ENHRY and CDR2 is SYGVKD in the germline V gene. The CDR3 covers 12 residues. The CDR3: CAIRNTVEDYTF. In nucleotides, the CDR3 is TGTGCCATCAGAAACACCGTTGAGGACTACACCTTC.

The CDR3 nucleotides are TGTGCCAGCAGTGACGGAGGGATTGGCTATGGCTACACCTTC. Translation gives CASSDGGIGYGYTF. The chain couples TRBV6-1 to TRBJ1-2; D gene ambiguous. Trimming stripped 3 bases from V and 4 bases from J, with 12 bases between. CDR1 MNHNS and CDR2 SASEGT come from the germline V gene. CDR3 length: 14 residues.

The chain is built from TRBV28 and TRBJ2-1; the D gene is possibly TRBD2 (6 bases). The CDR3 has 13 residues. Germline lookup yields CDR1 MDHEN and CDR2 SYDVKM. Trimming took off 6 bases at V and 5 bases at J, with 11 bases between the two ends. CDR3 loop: CASREGRNNEQFF. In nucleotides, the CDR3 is TGTGCCAGCAGGGAAGGGAGGAACAATGAGCAGTTCTTC.

The CDR3 DNA follows: TGTGCCACCAGCAGAGGAGGACAGGGATTTGATCAGCCCCAGCATTTT. This codes for CATSRGGQGFDQPQHF. This chain joins TRBV15 and TRBJ1-5; 8 bases match TRBD1. The CDR3 extends over 16 amino acids. V was clipped by 1 base and J by 5 bases; unmatched bases: 7. Germline CDR1 is LNHNV and CDR2 is YYDKDF (reference sequence).

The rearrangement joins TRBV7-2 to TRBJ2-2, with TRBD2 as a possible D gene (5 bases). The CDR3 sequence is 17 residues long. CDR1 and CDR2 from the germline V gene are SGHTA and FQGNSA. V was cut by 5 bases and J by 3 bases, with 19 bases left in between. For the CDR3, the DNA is TGTGCCAGCAGCAGAACGGGGAGACTCACTTACACCGGGGAGCTGTTTTTT. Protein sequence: CASSRTGRLTYTGELFF.

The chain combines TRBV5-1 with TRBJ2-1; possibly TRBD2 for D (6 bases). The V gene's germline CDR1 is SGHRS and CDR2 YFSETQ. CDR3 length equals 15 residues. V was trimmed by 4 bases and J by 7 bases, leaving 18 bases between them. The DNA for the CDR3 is TGCGCCAGCAGCCGACGGCGGGGAGATCTTAATGAGCAGTTCTTC. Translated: CASSRRRGDLNEQFF.

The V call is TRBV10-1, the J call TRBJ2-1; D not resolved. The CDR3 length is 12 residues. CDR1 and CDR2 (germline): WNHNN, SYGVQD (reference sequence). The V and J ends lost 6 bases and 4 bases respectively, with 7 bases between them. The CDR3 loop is CASSEAYNEQFF. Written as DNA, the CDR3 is TGCGCCAGCAGCGAAGCTTACAATGAGCAGTTCTTC.